This T cell receptor (beta chain) originates from a study of early T cells in non-severe SARS-CoV-2 infection. Overall study: Chains stayed unpaired after sequencing of bulk RNA from unsorted whole blood.

The CDR3 is made up of 13 amino acids. The junction had 5 bases not matched to a gene; V was cut back by 4 bases and J by 11 bases. The V gene's germline CDR1 is MNHNS and CDR2 SASEGT. Researchers attached unique molecular identifiers to individual cDNA molecules. Using its own MiXCR run on the 5' RACE reads, TCRdb lists one record per CDR3 protein. The data show 80,000 or so distinct CDR3 sequences, around 10% seen once. This TCR derives from an adult who was a healthcare worker with PCR-confirmed SARS-CoV-2 infection or an uninfected control (not recorded which). Sequenced here: whole blood, sampled at baseline. V is TRBV6-1 and J is TRBJ2-7; TRBD2 aligns across 13 bases. CDR3: CASSGTSGGMEYF. CDR3 nucleotide sequence: TGTGCCAGCAGTGGGACTAGCGGGGGTATGGAGTACTTC.